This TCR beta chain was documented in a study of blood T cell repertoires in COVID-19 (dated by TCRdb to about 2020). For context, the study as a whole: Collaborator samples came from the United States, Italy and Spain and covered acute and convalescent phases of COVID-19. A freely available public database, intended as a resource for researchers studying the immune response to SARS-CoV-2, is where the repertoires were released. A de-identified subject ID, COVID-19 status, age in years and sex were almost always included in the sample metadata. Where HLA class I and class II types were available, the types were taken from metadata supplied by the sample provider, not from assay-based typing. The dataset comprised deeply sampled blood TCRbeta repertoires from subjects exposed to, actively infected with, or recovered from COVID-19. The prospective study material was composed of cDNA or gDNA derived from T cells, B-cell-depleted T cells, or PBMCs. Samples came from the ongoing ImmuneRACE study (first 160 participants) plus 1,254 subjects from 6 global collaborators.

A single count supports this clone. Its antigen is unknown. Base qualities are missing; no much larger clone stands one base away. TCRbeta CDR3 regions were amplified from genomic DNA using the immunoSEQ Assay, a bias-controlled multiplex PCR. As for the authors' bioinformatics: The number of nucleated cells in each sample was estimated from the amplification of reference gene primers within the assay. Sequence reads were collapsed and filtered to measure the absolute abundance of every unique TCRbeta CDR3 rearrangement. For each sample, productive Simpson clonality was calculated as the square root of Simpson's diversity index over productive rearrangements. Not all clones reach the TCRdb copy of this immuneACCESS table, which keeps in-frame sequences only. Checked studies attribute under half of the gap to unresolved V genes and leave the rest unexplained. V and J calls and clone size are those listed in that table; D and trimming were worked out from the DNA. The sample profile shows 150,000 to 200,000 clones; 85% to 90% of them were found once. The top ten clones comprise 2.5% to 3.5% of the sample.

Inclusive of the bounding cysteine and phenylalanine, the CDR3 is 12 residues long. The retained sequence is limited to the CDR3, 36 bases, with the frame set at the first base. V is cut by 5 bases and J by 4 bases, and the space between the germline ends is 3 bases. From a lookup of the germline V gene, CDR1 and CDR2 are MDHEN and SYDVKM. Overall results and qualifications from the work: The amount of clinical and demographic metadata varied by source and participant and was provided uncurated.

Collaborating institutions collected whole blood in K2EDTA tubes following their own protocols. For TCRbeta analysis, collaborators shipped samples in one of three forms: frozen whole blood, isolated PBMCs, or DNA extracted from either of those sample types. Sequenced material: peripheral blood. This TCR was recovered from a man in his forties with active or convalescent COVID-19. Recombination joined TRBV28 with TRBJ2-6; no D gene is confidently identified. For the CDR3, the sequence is CASSPGANVLTF. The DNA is TGTGCCAGCAGTCCAGGGGCCAACGTCCTGACTTTC.